One and the same sample provided the 8 T cell receptor beta chains below, sequenced in a study of spatial heterogeneity in lung cancer. For these TCRs, the target antigens are not known. One entry per CDR3 protein results from TCRdb running MiXCR on the 5' RACE reads. Seen here are under 7,000 distinct CDR3 sequences, around 15% observed once, and the top ten hold 11%. Study-wide results and caveats: Mutation tallies in tumors tracked expanded intratumoral alpha and beta TCR counts.

The time point is: sample taken at primary tumor resection. The starting material was lung tumor tissue, obtained at surgery. The receptors stem from a male donor with early-stage non-small cell lung cancer.

Concerning this clonotype: This beta chain is a stray sequence in a library constructed for alpha chains; its clone size is not meaningful. The J gene is TRBJ2-1, the V gene TRBV6-5, with D perhaps TRBD1 (6 bases). The V gene's germline CDR1 is MNHEY and CDR2 SVGAGI. This CDR3 contains 15 residues. V was pared by 4 bases and J by 6 bases, with 16 bases between. DNA for the CDR3: TGTGCCAGCAGTTCAGACCCCTTAGGGGGCAATGAGCAGTTCTTC. This gives the protein CASSSDPLGGNEQFF.

This clonotype was detected many times. This beta chain was picked up by a library intended for alpha chains and is off target, so its count carries little meaning. The V call is TRBV5-1, the J call TRBJ1-3; possible D gene TRBD1, 5 bases. V lost 3 bases and J 1 base, leaving 14 bases between the germline ends. Germline V gene data show CDR1 as SGHRS and CDR2 as YFSETQ. The length of the CDR3 is 16 residues. The CDR3 DNA sequence: TGCGCCAGCAGCTCCTCCGACAGAGTATCTGGAAACACCATATATTTT. Translated, it gives CASSSSDRVSGNTIYF.

This clonotype came up many times. Because the library targeted alpha chains, this beta chain is an off-target read whose size means little. This chain joins TRBV6-5 and TRBJ1-1, with no clear D. The germline CDR1 and CDR2 sequences are MNHEY and SVGAGI. With 5 bases removed from V and 1 base from J, the gap between germline ends came to 8 bases. CDR3 length: 13 amino acids. The CDR3 loop is CASSLTWNTEAFF. Written as DNA, the CDR3 is TGTGCCAGCAGTCTCACTTGGAACACTGAAGCTTTCTTT.

In its sample, this clonotype was seen a few times. Because this beta chain is a stray read in a library intended to capture alpha chains, its abundance should not be given much weight. This rearrangement joins TRBV29-1 to TRBJ2-3; 7 nucleotides align to TRBD2. Germline V CDR1 and CDR2: SQVTM, ANQGSEA. The CDR3 length is 13 residues. With 6 bases clipped from V and 6 bases from J, the junction kept 9 bases outside the gene matches. CDR3 sequence (DNA): TGCAGCGTCCACAGGACTAGTAGGGATACGCAGTATTTT. As protein: CSVHRTSRDTQYF.

By proportion, this clonotype is medium-sized. Because this beta chain is a stray read in a library intended to capture alpha chains, its abundance should not be given much weight. This chain uses TRBV20-1 with TRBJ2-3; possibly TRBD2 for D (6 bases). CDR1 and CDR2 from the germline V gene are DFQATT and SNEGSKA (reference sequence). The CDR3 contains 14 residues. Deletions cut 3 bases from V and 2 bases from J, with 12 bases between. CDR3 residues: CSASLPGDTDTQYF. The CDR3 bases are TGCAGTGCTAGTTTACCGGGGGACACAGATACGCAGTATTTT.

By sample fraction, this clonotype is medium-sized. Because the library targeted alpha chains, this beta chain is an off-target read whose size means little. The chain uses TRBV12-3 or TRBV12-4 and TRBJ1-4; D remains ambiguous. V dropped 5 bases and J dropped 3 bases, with 19 bases sitting between them. CDR3 length equals 17 residues. Written as DNA, the CDR3 is TGTGCCAGCAGTCGCCGGTTTATGCGGGCACCTAATGAAAAACTGTTTTTT. This translates into CASSRRFMRAPNEKLFF.

Relative to its sample, this clonotype is medium-sized. Compared with germline, one end of the junction differs, possibly owing to a read error. As an off-target read in a library built for alpha chains, this beta chain has a frequency of little significance. The rearrangement links TRBV20-1 to TRBJ2-7; possibly TRBD2 for D (8 bases). CDR1 is DFQATT, CDR2 SNEGSKA, per germline (reference sequence). The CDR3 runs to 15 residues. The CDR3 DNA is TGCAGTGCCAGAGGGGGCGGGAGGATATCCGGCGAGCAGTACTTC. It yields the protein CSARGGGRISGEQYF.

By share of the sample, this clonotype is medium-sized (0.01 to 0.1%). This beta chain represents an off-target read in a library built for alpha chains; its size is of limited meaning. The chain couples TRBV12-3 or TRBV12-4 to TRBJ2-1, with 9 bases identical to TRBD2. CDR3 length: 14 amino acids. Losses at the gene ends were 6 bases for V and 7 bases for J; bases not matched to a gene: 7. The CDR3 loop is CASRGLARLNEQFF. The CDR3 DNA reads TGTGCCAGCAGGGGACTAGCCAGGCTGAATGAGCAGTTCTTC.